This TCR beta chain was retrieved from a study of naive CD8 T cells in extremely preterm neonates. Study-wide points: Preterm CDR3s were shorter than older groups', with fewer N additions and less trimming. Compared with all age groups, preterm neonates showed less repertoire richness.

The assay was immunoSEQ multiplex PCR, and TCRdb's table has in-frame clones only and misses some. The data contain about 5,800 clones, nearly 98% of them singletons. Note on this clone: What it binds is not known.

Peripheral blood came from healthy roughly 15-60 month-old surgical children and healthy nonsmoking adults. This receptor was identified in a human donor in good health. Sequencing used naive CD8+ T cells from blood.

DNA for the CDR3: TGTGCCAGTACGAGGGACTACGGCGGGGGGACCCACTACGAGCAGTACTTC. Protein sequence: CASTRDYGGGTHYEQYF. This chain joins TRBV19 and TRBJ2-7, with 8 bases fitting TRBD2. The V and J ends lost 7 bases and 3 bases, in that order; junction bases with no gene match: 17. This CDR3 contains 17 residues. Germline CDR1 is LNHDA and CDR2 is SQIVND (reference sequence).